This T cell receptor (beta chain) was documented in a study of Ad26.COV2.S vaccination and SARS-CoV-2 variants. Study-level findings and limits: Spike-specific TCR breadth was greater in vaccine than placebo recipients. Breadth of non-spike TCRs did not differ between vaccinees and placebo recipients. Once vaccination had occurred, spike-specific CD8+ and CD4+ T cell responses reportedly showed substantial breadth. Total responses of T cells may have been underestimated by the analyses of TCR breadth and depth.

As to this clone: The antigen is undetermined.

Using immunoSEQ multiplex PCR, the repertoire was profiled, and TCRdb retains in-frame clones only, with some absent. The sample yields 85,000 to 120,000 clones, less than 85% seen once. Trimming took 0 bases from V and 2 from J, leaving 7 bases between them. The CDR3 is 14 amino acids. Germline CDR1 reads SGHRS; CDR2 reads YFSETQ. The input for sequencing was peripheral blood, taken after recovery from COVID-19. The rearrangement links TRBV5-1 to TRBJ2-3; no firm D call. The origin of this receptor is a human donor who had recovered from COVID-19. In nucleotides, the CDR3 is TGCGCCAGCAGCTTGGTCGGAAACACAGATACGCAGTATTTT. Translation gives CASSLVGNTDTQYF.